These 18 T cell receptor beta chains came from one sample sequenced in a study of blood T cell repertoires in COVID-19. Sequencing used immunoSEQ multiplex PCR; TCRdb keeps in-frame clones, though not all of them. The table has 150,000 to 200,000 clones, 86% seen once. Material: peripheral blood. These receptors were taken from a man in his sixties with acute or convalescent COVID-19.

The chain uses TRBV15 and TRBJ1-2; possibly TRBD1 for D (6 bases). Germline values: CDR1 LNHNV, CDR2 YYDKDF (reference sequence). V was shortened by 6 bases and J by 1 base, with 12 bases between the two germline ends. The CDR3 runs to 14 residues. The CDR3 loop reads CATSRDTSNYGYTF. CDR3 bases: TGTGCCACCAGTAGGGACACCAGTAACTATGGCTACACCTTC.

The chain recombines TRBV27 with TRBJ1-1; the D is unclear. The CDR3 spans 12 residues. V gave up 10 bases and J gave up 6 bases, with 15 bases separating them. CDR1 is MNHEY and CDR2 is SMNVEV in the germline V gene (reference sequence). CDR3 sequence (DNA): TGTGCCACCCAGGACGGGAGTTCTGAAGCTTTCTTT. Its protein is CATQDGSSEAFF.

Written as DNA, the CDR3 is TGTGCCAGCAGTTTGGGACTAGCGGGAGCCGGGTGGGAGCAGTACTTC. Amino acid sequence: CASSLGLAGAGWEQYF. The chain carries TRBV7-9 and TRBJ2-7; TRBD2 aligns across 14 bases. The CDR3 length is 16 residues. J lost 7 bases, V lost 6 bases, and 11 bases had no gene match. Germline V gene lookup returns CDR1 SEHNR and CDR2 FQNEAQ (reference sequence).

The chain combines TRBV18 with TRBJ1-4; 7 positions agree with TRBD1. The length of the CDR3 is 16 residues. Germline V gene sequence: CDR1 KGHSH, CDR2 LQKENI. The J segment lost 2 bases and the V segment lost 0 bases, leaving 3 bases of the junction unmatched. CDR3 nucleotide sequence: TGTGCCAGCTCACCACCAAACAGGGGCACTAATGAAAAACTGTTTTTT. It encodes CASSPPNRGTNEKLFF. Full variable domain (missing parts from reference TRBV18 and TRBJ1-4): NAGVMQNPRHLVRRRGQEARLRCSPMKGHSHVYWYRQLPEEGLKFMVYLQKENIIDESGMPKERFSAEFPKEGPSILRIQQVVRGDSAAYFCASSPPNRGTNEKLFFGSGTQLSVL.

This clone was recorded once. V and J are TRBV24-1 and TRBJ2-5, with a possible D match to TRBD2 (6 bases). V lost 4 bases and J 6 bases, leaving 17 bases between the germline ends. From germline, CDR1 is KGHDR and CDR2 SFDVKD. The CDR3 runs to 15 residues. The CDR3 loop reads CATSDHYSGLKTQYF. The CDR3 DNA reads TGTGCCACCAGTGACCACTACAGCGGGTTAAAGACCCAGTACTTC.

This chain connects TRBV7-3 to TRBJ2-3; TRBD2 aligns across 9 bases. CDR1 SGHTA and CDR2 FQGTGA come from the germline V gene. This CDR3 is 15 amino acids long. V lost 2 bases, J lost 3 bases, and 3 bases stayed unmatched. CDR3 nucleotides: TGTGCCAGCAGCTTAGAGGCGGGAGGGACAGATACGCAGTATTTT. Translating it yields CASSLEAGGTDTQYF.

This chain links TRBV11-2 with TRBJ1-2; 8 bases fit TRBD1. Germline CDR1 reads SGHAT; CDR2 reads FQNNGV. Trimming cost V 1 base and J 2 bases; bases outside gene matches: 9. The CDR3 covers 17 residues. CDR3 sequence (DNA): TGTGCCAGCAGCTTAGGGACAGGGTCGGTCGGGAACTATGGCTACACCTTC. Its translation: CASSLGTGSVGNYGYTF.

V gene TRBV30 combines with J gene TRBJ2-1, with TRBD2 identical over 8 bases. J gave up 5 bases and V 0 bases, and 6 bases lay outside the gene matches. This CDR3 region has 15 residues. Germline CDR1 is GTSNPN and CDR2 is SVGIG (reference sequence). CDR3 nucleotides: TGTGCCTGGAGTGTTTCGAGCGGGAGTAACAATGAGCAGTTCTTC. It encodes CAWSVSSGSNNEQFF.

This chain joins TRBV18 and TRBJ1-1, with D possibly matching TRBD1 (5 bases). Germline-derived CDR1 and CDR2 are KGHSH and LQKENI. Trimming removed 4 bases at V and 0 bases at J, with 12 bases between. The CDR3 spans 15 residues. The CDR3 nucleotides are TGTGCCAGCTCACTAACGACAGACTTGAACACTGAAGCTTTCTTT. This sequence encodes CASSLTTDLNTEAFF.

This rearrangement joins TRBV7-3 to TRBJ2-3; 9 positions agree with TRBD2. Germline assignment: CDR1 SGHTA and CDR2 FQGTGA. This CDR3 has 18 residues. V was pared by 1 base and J by 1 base, with 9 bases of the junction left unmatched. The CDR3 DNA reads as TGTGCCAGCAGCTTAATTGCTAGCGGGATAACTGGCACAGATACGCAGTATTTT. The encoded protein is CASSLIASGITGTDTQYF.

The V gene is TRBV19, the J gene TRBJ1-4, with D hard to call. CDR1 is LNHDA, CDR2 SQIVND, per germline (reference sequence). V lost 2 bases, J lost 0 bases, and 10 bases lay in between. CDR3 length: 16 residues. The CDR3 region has the DNA TGTGCCAGTAGTATAAGAGGGATGGCAACTAATGAAAAACTGTTTTTT. This codes for CASSIRGMATNEKLFF.

This clone was detected once. The J gene is TRBJ1-2, the V gene TRBV29-1; maybe TRBD1 (5 bases). Germline assignment: CDR1 SQVTM and CDR2 ANQGSEA. Trimming left V 6 bases short and J 4 bases short, with 18 bases between. This CDR3 has 14 residues. The CDR3 spells CSVAGSQGIYGYTF. DNA for the CDR3: TGCAGCGTCGCCGGGAGCCAGGGTATCTATGGCTACACCTTC.

This chain uses TRBV5-1 with TRBJ2-1, with TRBD2 identical over 11 bases. Germline CDR1 SGHRS, CDR2 YFSETQ. CDR3 length: 17 amino acids. V was pared by 4 bases and J by 5 bases, with 11 bases of the junction left unmatched. In nucleotides, the CDR3 is TGCGCCAGCAGCCTAGTATTAGTAGCGGGAGGGAACAATGAGCAGTTCTTC. Protein sequence: CASSLVLVAGGNNEQFF.

V gene TRBV25-1 combines with J gene TRBJ2-3; 11 bases are a match to TRBD2. Losses at the gene ends were 4 bases for V and 0 bases for J; bases not matched to a gene: 3. Germline CDR1 MGHDK, CDR2 SYGVNS. CDR3 length: 16 amino acids. The CDR3 sequence: CASSARLAGSTDTQYF. CDR3 DNA: TGTGCCAGCAGTGCTCGACTAGCGGGGAGCACAGATACGCAGTATTTT.

This sequence joins TRBV30 and TRBJ1-6; the D is unclear. Germline assignment: CDR1 GTSNPN and CDR2 SVGIG (reference sequence). Trimming left V 1 base short and J 8 bases short, with 9 bases between. This CDR3 has 13 amino acids. The CDR3 bases are TGTGCCTGGAGTGGGGCAGATCATTCACCCCTCCACTTT. Its protein is CAWSGADHSPLHF.

J is TRBJ2-7 and V is TRBV12-3 or TRBV12-4; D remains unclear. The V gene lost 0 bases and the J gene lost 2 bases, with 5 bases spanning the gap. The CDR3 consists of 13 residues. In DNA, the CDR3 is TGTGCCAGCAGTTTAGCACAAGCCTACGAGCAGTACTTC. It codes for CASSLAQAYEQYF.

The chain recombines TRBV9 with TRBJ1-2; the match to TRBD1 covers 8 bases. The CDR3 length is 14 residues. Germline CDR1 is SGDLS and CDR2 is YYNGEE. V lost 3 bases to trimming and J lost 2 bases; unmatched junction nucleotides: 3. The CDR3 sequence is CASSAGQGNYGYTF. As DNA, the CDR3 is TGTGCCAGCAGCGCAGGACAGGGAAACTATGGCTACACCTTC.

This chain joins TRBV5-4 and TRBJ1-2; D ambiguous. Germline CDR1 reads SGHNT; CDR2 reads YYREEE (reference sequence). The germline V and J ends were trimmed by 4 bases and 6 bases, with 13 bases remaining between them. This CDR3 region has 13 residues. This CDR3 reads CASSPTKENGYTF. For the CDR3, the DNA is TGTGCCAGCAGCCCGACGAAGGAGAATGGCTACACCTTC.